What follows are 2 T cell receptor beta chains derived from one specimen sequenced in a study of OX40 agonist ivuxolimab in advanced cancers. Library preparation employed the immunoSEQ multiplex PCR assay. The table was pulled from immuneACCESS by TCRdb, which kept in-frame rearrangements only. Such tables lose some clones; where checked, under half of the loss comes from unresolved V genes, and the rest has no known cause. For this sample there are some 44,000 clones; 80% appear just once. Roughly 10% of the sample lies in the top ten. Here the sequenced sample was CD4+ or CD8+ T cells sorted from blood, taken in a trial of the OX40 agonist ivuxolimab. The origin of the receptors is an adult with an advanced solid tumor such as melanoma, head and neck, liver or kidney cancer.

This clone was counted a few times. CDR3 sequence: CSVEDPGGSSYEQYF. DNA for the CDR3: TGCAGCGTTGAAGATCCGGGCGGGAGCTCCTACGAGCAGTACTTC. The rearrangement joins TRBV29-1 to TRBJ2-7, with 7 bases aligning to TRBD2. Germline CDR1 is SQVTM and CDR2 is ANQGSEA. V trimming: 0 bases; J trimming: 0 bases; junction bases outside the gene matches: 5. The CDR3 is made up of 15 amino acids.

The chain couples TRBV6-1 to TRBJ2-1, with D unclear. The germline CDR1 and CDR2 sequences are MNHNS and SASEGT. The CDR3 runs 15 residues. Trimming stripped 6 bases from V and 4 bases from J, with 16 bases between. In DNA form, the CDR3 reads TGTGCCAGCAGCCGAAAAGCCGGGCCTTACAATGAGCAGTTCTTC. It codes for CASSRKAGPYNEQFF.